This record looks at one TCR beta chain sequence and its context. This clonotype was seen just once. The clone's antigen remains unknown. No quality values exist for individual bases; no much larger clone is one base distant. A single read is weak support. This specimen comes from a study of T cell repertoires in cytomegalovirus infection (dated by TCRdb to the late 2010s). Broadly, across the study: Alongside well-studied HLA-B-restricted epitopes, the peptide stimulations were aimed at recently identified HLA-C-restricted CMV epitopes, whose presentation resists viral immunomodulation. Donor HLA type was relevant to the analysis, as public TCR beta signatures indicated carriage of CMV infection together with the matching HLA type. What the study reported, not specific to this receptor: In both this cohort and an independent cohort of 350 or so donors, the cumulative frequency of public TCR beta family members distinguished carriers of CMV infection plus the relevant HLA type. In the ex vivo response, HLA-C-restricted CMV-specific TCR beta clonotypes were dominant, and in two of eight donors the single most frequent clonotype came from this HLA-C-restricted group.

The data were produced on an Illumina HiSeq 1500. TCRdb reanalyzed the raw reads on its own, using fastp at Q25 for trimming and MiXCR for clone calling, and kept in-frame beta chains. Each CDR3 protein gets just one entry, which takes the most common genes and DNA from the rows behind it. The sample table records about 130,000 distinct CDR3 sequences; around 32% of these occur just once. 58% of the sample goes to the ten largest clones. This sample's treatment or condition label indicates: in vitro stimulation with specific CMV peptide epitopes to enrich CMV-specific T cells. The germline V gene supplies CDR1 MDHEN and CDR2 SYDVKM. The CDR3 holds 15 amino acids from the cysteine to the phenylalanine. Of the read, only the CDR3 DNA is kept; its 45 bases are in frame from base 1. Trimming costs V 2 bases and J 6 bases, and their ends lie 15 bases apart.

Source: CD8+ T cells from cultured PBMCs, taken from culture after CMV antigen stimulation. The rearranged chain carries TRBV28 and TRBJ2-3; the D region may be TRBD1 or TRBD2, each matching 5 bases equally. This receptor was taken from a human donor in good health (CMV status not recorded). Some clones in this sample may be carry-over from other donors' samples. The sequenced DNA is TGTGCCAGCAGTTTAGGGGGTTGGGAGCAGGATACGCAGTATTTT. This encodes CASSLGGWEQDTQYF.